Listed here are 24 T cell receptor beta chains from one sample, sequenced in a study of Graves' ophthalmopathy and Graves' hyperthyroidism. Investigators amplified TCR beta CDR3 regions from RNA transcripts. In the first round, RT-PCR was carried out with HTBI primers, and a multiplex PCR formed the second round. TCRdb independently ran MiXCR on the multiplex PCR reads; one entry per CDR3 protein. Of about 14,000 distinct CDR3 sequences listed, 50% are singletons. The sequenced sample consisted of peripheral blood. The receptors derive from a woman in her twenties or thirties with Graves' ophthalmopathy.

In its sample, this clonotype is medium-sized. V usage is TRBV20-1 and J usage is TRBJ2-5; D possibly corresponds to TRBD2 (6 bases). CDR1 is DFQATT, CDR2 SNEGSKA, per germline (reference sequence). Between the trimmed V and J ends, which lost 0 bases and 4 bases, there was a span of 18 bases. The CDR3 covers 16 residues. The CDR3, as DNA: TGCAGTGCTAGAGATCTGCACGGGGGTATTAGAGAGACCCAGTACTTC. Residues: CSARDLHGGIRETQYF.

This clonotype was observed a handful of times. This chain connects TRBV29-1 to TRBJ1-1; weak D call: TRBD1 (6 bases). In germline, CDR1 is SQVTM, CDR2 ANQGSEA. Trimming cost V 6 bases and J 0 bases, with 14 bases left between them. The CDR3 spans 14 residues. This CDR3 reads CSVRMGAMNTEAFF. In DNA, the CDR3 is TGCAGCGTGCGGATGGGGGCCATGAACACTGAAGCTTTCTTT.

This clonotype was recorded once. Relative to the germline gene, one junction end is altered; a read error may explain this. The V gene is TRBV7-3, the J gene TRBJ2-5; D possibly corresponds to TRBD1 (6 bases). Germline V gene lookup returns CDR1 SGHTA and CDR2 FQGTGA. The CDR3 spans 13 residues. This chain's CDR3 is CASGLSRGETQYF. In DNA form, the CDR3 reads TGTGCCAGCGGCTTAAGCAGGGGTGAGACCCAGTACTTC.

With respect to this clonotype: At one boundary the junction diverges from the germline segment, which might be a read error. CDR3 sequence (DNA): TGCAGTGCTAACAGAAACAGGGACGAGCAGTGCTTC. Encoded protein: CSANRNRDEQCF. The chain joins TRBV20-1 to TRBJ2-7; a possible D gene is TRBD1 (6 bases). This CDR3 spans 12 amino acids. Looked up from germline, CDR1 is DFQATT and CDR2 is SNEGSKA (reference sequence).

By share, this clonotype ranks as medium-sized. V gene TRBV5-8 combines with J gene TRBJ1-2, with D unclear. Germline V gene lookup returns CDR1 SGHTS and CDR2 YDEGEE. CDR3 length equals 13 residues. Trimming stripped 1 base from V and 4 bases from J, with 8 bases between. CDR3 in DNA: TGTGCCAGCAGCTTGCGGCAAAGCTATGGCTACACCTTC. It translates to CASSLRQSYGYTF.

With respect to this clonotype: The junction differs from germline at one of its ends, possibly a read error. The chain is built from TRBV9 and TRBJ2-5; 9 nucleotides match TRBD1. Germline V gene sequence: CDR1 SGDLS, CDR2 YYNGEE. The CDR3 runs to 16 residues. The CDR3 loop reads CASSVGDRGFQGTQYF. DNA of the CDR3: TGTGCCAGCAGCGTAGGTGACAGGGGGTTCCAAGGGACCCAGTACTTC.

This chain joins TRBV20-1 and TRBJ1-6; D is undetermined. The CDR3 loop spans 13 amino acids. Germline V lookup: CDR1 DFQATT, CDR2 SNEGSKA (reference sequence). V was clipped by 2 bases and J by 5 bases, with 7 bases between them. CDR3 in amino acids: CSARQDDNSPLHF. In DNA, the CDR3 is TGCAGTGCTAGACAGGACGATAATTCACCCCTCCACTTT.

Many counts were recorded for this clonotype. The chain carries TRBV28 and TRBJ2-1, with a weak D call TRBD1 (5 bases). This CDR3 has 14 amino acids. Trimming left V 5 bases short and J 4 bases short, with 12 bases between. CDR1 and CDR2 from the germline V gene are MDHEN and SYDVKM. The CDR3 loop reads CASSPTDSYNEQFF. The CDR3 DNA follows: TGTGCCAGCAGTCCGACCGACAGTTACAATGAGCAGTTCTTC.

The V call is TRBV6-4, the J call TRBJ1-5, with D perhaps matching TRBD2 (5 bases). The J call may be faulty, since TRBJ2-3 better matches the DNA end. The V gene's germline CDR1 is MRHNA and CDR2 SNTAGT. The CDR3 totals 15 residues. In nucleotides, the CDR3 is TGTGCCAGCAGAAAGACACGGGATAGCAATCAGCCCCAGTATTTT. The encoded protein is CASRKTRDSNQPQYF.

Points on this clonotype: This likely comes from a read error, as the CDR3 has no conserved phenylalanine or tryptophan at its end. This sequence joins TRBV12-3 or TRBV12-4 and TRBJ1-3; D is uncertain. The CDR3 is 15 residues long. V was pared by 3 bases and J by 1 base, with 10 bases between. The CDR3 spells CASSFDTRSGNTIYL. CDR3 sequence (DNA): TGTGCCAGCAGTTTTGATACGAGATCTGGAAACACCATATATCTT.

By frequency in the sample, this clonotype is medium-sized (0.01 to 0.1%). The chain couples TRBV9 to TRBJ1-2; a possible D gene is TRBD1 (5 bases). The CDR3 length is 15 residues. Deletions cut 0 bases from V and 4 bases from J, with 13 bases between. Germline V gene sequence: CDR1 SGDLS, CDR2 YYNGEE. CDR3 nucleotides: TGTGCCAGCAGCGTAGCTTTGAGGGGTCCCTATGGCTACACCTTC. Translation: CASSVALRGPYGYTF.

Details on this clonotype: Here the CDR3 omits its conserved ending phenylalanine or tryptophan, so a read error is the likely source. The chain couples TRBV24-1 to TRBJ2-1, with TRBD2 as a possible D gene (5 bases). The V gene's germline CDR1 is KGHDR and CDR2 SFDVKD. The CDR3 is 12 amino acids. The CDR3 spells CATSELPGEQFS. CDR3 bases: TGTGCTACCAGTGAATTGCCGGGAGAGCAGTTCTCC.

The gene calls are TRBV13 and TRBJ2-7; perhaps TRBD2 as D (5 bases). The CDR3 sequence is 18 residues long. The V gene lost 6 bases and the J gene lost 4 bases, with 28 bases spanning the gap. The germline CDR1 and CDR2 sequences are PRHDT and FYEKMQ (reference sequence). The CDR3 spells CASRRGGLGAGGGYEQYF. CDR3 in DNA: TGTGCCAGCAGGCGTGGAGGTTTGGGAGCAGGAGGAGGATACGAGCAGTACTTC.

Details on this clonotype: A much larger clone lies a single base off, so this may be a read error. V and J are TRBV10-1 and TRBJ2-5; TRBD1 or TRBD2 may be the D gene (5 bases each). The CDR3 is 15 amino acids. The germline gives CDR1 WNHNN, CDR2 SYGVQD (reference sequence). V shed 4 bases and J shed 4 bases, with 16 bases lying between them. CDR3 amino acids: CASSGDAEGPETQYF. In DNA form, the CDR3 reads TGCGCCAGCAGTGGGGACGCGGAAGGGCCAGAGACCCAGTACTTC.

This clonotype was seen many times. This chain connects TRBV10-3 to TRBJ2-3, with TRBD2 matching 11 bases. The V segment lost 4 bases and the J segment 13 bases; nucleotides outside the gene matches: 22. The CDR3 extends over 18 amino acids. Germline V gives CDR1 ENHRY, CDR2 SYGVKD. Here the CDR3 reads CAISGNQASGRSSPEEYF. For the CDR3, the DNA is TGTGCCATCAGTGGTAATCAGGCTAGCGGGAGGAGTTCGCCTGAAGAGTATTTT.

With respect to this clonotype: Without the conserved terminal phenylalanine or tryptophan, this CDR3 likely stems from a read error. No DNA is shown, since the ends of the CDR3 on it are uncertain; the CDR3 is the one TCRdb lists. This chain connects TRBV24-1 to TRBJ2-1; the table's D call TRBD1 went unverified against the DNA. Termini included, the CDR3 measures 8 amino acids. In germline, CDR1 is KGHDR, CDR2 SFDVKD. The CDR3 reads CATSDPGQ.

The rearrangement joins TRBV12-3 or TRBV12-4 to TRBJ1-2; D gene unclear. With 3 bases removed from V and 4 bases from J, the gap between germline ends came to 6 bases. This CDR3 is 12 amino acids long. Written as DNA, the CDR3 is TGTGCCAGCAGTTTTGACACCTATGGCTACACCTTC. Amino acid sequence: CASSFDTYGYTF.

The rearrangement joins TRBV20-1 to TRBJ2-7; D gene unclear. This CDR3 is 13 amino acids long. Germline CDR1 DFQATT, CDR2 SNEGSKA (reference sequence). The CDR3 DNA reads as TGCAGCGCGACGGGTGGCAGCTCCTACGAGCAGTACTTC. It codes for CSATGGSSYEQYF.

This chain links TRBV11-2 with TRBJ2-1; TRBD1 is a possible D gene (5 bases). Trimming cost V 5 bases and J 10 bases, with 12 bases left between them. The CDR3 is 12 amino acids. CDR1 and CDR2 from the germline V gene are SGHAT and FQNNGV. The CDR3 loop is CASSPGAGEQFF. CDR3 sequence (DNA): TGTGCCAGCAGCCCCGGAGCAGGGGAGCAGTTCTTC.

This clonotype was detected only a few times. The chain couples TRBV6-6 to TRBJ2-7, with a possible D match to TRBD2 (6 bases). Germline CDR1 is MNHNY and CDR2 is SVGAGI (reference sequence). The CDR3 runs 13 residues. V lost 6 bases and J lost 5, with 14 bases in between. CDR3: CASSGGRDNEQYF. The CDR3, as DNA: TGTGCCAGCAGCGGAGGGCGCGATAACGAGCAGTACTTC.

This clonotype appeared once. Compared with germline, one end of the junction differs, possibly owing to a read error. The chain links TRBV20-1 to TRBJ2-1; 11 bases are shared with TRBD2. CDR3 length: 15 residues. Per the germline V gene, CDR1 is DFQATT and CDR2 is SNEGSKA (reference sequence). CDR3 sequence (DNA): TGCAGTGCAGAATTACTAGCGGGGGTAAGCGAAGAGCGGTTCTTC. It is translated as CSAELLAGVSEERFF.

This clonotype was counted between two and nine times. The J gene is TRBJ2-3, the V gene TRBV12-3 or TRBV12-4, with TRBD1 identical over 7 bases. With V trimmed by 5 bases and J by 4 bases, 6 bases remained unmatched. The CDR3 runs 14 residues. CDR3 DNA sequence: TGTGCCAGCAGTAAAAGGACAGGCGCAGATACGCAGTATTTT. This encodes CASSKRTGADTQYF.

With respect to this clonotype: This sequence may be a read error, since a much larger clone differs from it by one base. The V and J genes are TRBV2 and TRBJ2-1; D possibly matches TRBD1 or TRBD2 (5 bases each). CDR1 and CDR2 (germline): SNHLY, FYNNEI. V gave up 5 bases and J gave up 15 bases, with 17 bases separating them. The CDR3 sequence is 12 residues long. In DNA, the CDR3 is TGTGCCAGCAGTTGGGACGGTCCCAAGCGGTTCTTC. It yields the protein CASSWDGPKRFF.

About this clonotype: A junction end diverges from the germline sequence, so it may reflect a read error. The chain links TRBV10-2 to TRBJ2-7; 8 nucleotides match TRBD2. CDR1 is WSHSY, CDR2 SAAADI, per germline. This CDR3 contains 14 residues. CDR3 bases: TGCGCCAGCAGGCAGACTAGCGCTGACTACGGGCAGTACTTC. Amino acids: CASRQTSADYGQYF.